This is a list of T cell receptor beta chains from one sample in a study of T-cell memory formation after mild COVID-19. One entry per CDR3 protein, called by TCRdb with MiXCR from the 5' RACE reads. Here the sample spans about 350,000 distinct CDR3 sequences, roughly 13% being singletons. The sample consisted of PBMCs or a T cell subset sorted from them (not recorded which). The receptors shown here come from a man aged 18 to 35 who had mild COVID-19 (a few samples of this study predate the infection). Cell type and time point are not known. Both conserved end residues are part of each CDR3. The order of the fields is D gene, clone size, J gene, V gene, CDR3 protein, CDR3 DNA. The D gene is left open where the match is weak. A row's size may be missing; if present it is once, few, many or a size class.

D gene: -
clone size: -
J gene: TRBJ1-2
V gene: TRBV28
CDR3 protein: CASSFTYGYTF
CDR3 DNA: TGTGCCAGCAGCTTTACCTATGGCTACACCTTC

D gene: -
clone size: few
J gene: TRBJ1-5
V gene: TRBV28
CDR3 protein: CASSGRTDQPQHF
CDR3 DNA: TGTGCCAGCAGCGGACGGACCGATCAGCCCCAGCATTTT

D gene: -
clone size: -
J gene: TRBJ1-2
V gene: TRBV4-2
CDR3 protein: CASSQDWTEDYGYTF
CDR3 DNA: TGTGCCAGCAGCCAAGACTGGACAGAAGACTATGGCTACACCTTC

D gene: -
clone size: -
J gene: TRBJ1-2
V gene: TRBV5-1
CDR3 protein: CASSLEGLGMDGYTF
CDR3 DNA: TGCGCCAGCAGCTTGGAGGGACTAGGGATGGATGGCTACACCTTC

D gene: -
clone size: -
J gene: TRBJ2-3
V gene: TRBV18
CDR3 protein: CASAAGARGTDTQYF
CDR3 DNA: TGTGCCAGCGCAGCCGGCGCCCGTGGCACAGATACGCAGTATTTT

D gene: TRBD2
clone size: -
J gene: TRBJ2-1
V gene: TRBV7-2
CDR3 protein: CASSPTSGVRNEQFF
CDR3 DNA: TGTGCCAGCAGCCCGACTAGCGGGGTGCGGAATGAGCAGTTCTTC

D gene: -
clone size: -
J gene: TRBJ2-7
V gene: TRBV6-2/TRBV6-3
CDR3 protein: CASSSLVGVRSYEQYF
CDR3 DNA: TGTGCCAGCAGCTCCCTCGTCGGGGTCCGGTCCTACGAGCAGTACTTC

D gene: -
clone size: few
J gene: TRBJ1-4
V gene: TRBV6-5
CDR3 protein: CASSSRDPSTNEKLFF
CDR3 DNA: TGTGCCAGCAGTTCGCGGGACCCCTCAACTAATGAAAAACTGTTTTTT

D gene: -
clone size: many
J gene: TRBJ2-1
V gene: TRBV19
CDR3 protein: CASSATSGDYNEQFF
CDR3 DNA: TGTGCCAGTAGTGCCACATCAGGGGACTACAATGAGCAGTTCTTC

D gene: -
clone size: -
J gene: TRBJ2-5
V gene: TRBV6-2/TRBV6-3
CDR3 protein: CASSPIEQETQYF
CDR3 DNA: TGTGCCAGCAGTCCGATAGAGCAAGAGACCCAGTACTTC

D gene: -
clone size: -
J gene: TRBJ2-4
V gene: TRBV6-5
CDR3 protein: CASSSNDPNGNIQYF
CDR3 DNA: TGTGCCAGCAGTTCGAACGACCCGAACGGGAACATTCAGTACTTC

D gene: -
clone size: few
J gene: TRBJ2-2
V gene: TRBV12-3/TRBV12-4
CDR3 protein: CASSPRQSTGELFF
CDR3 DNA: TGTGCCAGCAGTCCCAGACAGAGCACCGGGGAGCTGTTTTTT

D gene: -
clone size: -
J gene: TRBJ2-2
V gene: TRBV7-3
CDR3 protein: CASSPTTNINTGELFF
CDR3 DNA: TGTGCCAGCAGCCCTACGACTAACATAAACACCGGGGAGCTGTTTTTT

D gene: TRBD1
clone size: few
J gene: TRBJ1-2
V gene: TRBV6-2/TRBV6-3
CDR3 protein: CASSRGQVDYGYTF
CDR3 DNA: TGTGCCAGCAGCCGCGGACAGGTTGACTATGGCTACACCTTC

D gene: -
clone size: few
J gene: TRBJ2-3
V gene: TRBV7-3
CDR3 protein: CASSNKGADTQYF
CDR3 DNA: TGTGCCAGCAGCAACAAGGGGGCAGATACGCAGTATTTT

D gene: -
clone size: many
J gene: TRBJ2-5
V gene: TRBV4-1
CDR3 protein: CASSPTGAPSRETQYF
CDR3 DNA: TGCGCCAGCAGCCCGACGGGGGCTCCCTCTCGAGAGACCCAGTACTTC

D gene: TRBD1
clone size: few
J gene: TRBJ2-5
V gene: TRBV10-3
CDR3 protein: CAIRPDRAGETQYF
CDR3 DNA: TGTGCCATCAGACCCGACAGGGCCGGCGAGACCCAGTACTTC

D gene: TRBD1
clone size: many
J gene: TRBJ1-4
V gene: TRBV25-1
CDR3 protein: CASSGDREVEKLFF
CDR3 DNA: TGTGCCAGCAGTGGGGACAGGGAGGTTGAAAAACTGTTTTTT

D gene: -
clone size: -
J gene: TRBJ2-3
V gene: TRBV29-1
CDR3 protein: CSVDRDAYTQYF
CDR3 DNA: TGCAGCGTTGATCGGGACGCGTATACGCAGTATTTT

D gene: -
clone size: many
J gene: TRBJ2-1
V gene: TRBV5-1
CDR3 protein: CASSLDEFNEQFF
CDR3 DNA: TGCGCCAGCAGCTTGGACGAGTTCAATGAGCAGTTCTTC

D gene: -
clone size: few
J gene: TRBJ1-5
V gene: TRBV20-1
CDR3 protein: CSASPGNQPQHF
CDR3 DNA: TGCAGTGCTAGTCCCGGCAATCAGCCCCAGCATTTT

D gene: TRBD2
clone size: few
J gene: TRBJ2-1
V gene: TRBV7-2
CDR3 protein: CASSVDGLAGSNEQFF
CDR3 DNA: TGTGCCAGCAGCGTAGACGGACTAGCGGGCTCAAATGAGCAGTTCTTC

D gene: -
clone size: few
J gene: TRBJ1-2
V gene: TRBV6-1
CDR3 protein: CASSEWGTANPYGYTF
CDR3 DNA: TGTGCCAGCAGTGAATGGGGTACGGCCAACCCCTATGGCTACACCTTC

D gene: TRBD1
clone size: few
J gene: TRBJ1-6
V gene: TRBV12-5
CDR3 protein: CASGPQGVWDRDGSPLHF
CDR3 DNA: TGTGCTAGTGGCCCCCAAGGGGTCTGGGACAGGGACGGTTCACCCCTCCACTTT

D gene: -
clone size: few
J gene: TRBJ1-6
V gene: TRBV20-1
CDR3 protein: CSALTTPGSYNSPLHF
CDR3 DNA: TGCAGTGCTCTGACGACTCCTGGATCCTATAATTCACCCCTCCACTTT

D gene: TRBD2
clone size: -
J gene: TRBJ2-7
V gene: TRBV5-5
CDR3 protein: CASSPLGGSYEQYF
CDR3 DNA: TGTGCCAGCAGCCCCCTCGGGGGGTCCTACGAGCAGTACTTC

D gene: -
clone size: few
J gene: TRBJ2-7
V gene: TRBV4-1
CDR3 protein: CASSQDPSLSDYEQYF
CDR3 DNA: TGCGCCAGCAGCCAAGACCCTAGTCTCTCGGACTACGAGCAGTACTTC

D gene: -
clone size: few
J gene: TRBJ2-1
V gene: TRBV29-1
CDR3 protein: CSIGRDSYDNEQFF
CDR3 DNA: TGCAGCATCGGCAGGGACTCCTACGACAATGAGCAGTTCTTC

D gene: TRBD1
clone size: few
J gene: TRBJ2-1
V gene: TRBV7-9
CDR3 protein: CASRQGSQGEQFF
CDR3 DNA: TGTGCCAGCAGACAGGGGTCTCAGGGTGAGCAGTTCTTC

D gene: TRBD2
clone size: -
J gene: TRBJ2-5
V gene: TRBV18
CDR3 protein: CASSPIDAGGGETQYF
CDR3 DNA: TGTGCCAGCTCACCAATCGACGCGGGGGGAGGAGAGACCCAGTACTTC

D gene: -
clone size: few
J gene: TRBJ2-1
V gene: TRBV12-3/TRBV12-4
CDR3 protein: CASRGARSAYNEQFF
CDR3 DNA: TGTGCCAGCAGGGGAGCGAGGTCGGCCTACAATGAGCAGTTCTTC